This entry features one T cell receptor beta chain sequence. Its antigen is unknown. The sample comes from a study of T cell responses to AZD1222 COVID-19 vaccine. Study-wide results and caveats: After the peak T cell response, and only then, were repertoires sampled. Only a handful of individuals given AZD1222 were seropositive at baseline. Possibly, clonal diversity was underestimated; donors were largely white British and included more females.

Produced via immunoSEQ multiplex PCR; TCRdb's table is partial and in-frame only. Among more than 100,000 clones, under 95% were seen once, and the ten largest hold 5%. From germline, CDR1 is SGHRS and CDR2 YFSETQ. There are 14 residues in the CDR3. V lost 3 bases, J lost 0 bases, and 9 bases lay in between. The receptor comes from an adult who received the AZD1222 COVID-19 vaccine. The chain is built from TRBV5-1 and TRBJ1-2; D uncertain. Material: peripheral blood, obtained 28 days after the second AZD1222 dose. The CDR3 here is CASSSTEANYGYTF. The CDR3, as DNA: TGCGCCAGCAGCTCTACGGAGGCTAACTATGGCTACACCTTC.